This T cell receptor beta chain is from a study of cytomegalovirus exposure and HLA in healthy donors listed by TCRdb under 2017. With regard to the full study: In an earlier analysis of approximately 640 of the donors, under 300 Gb of sequence data and 100 million or so unique TCR beta sequences from about 179 million T cells were reported. To predict cytomegalovirus infection status, the study brought together high-throughput TCR immunosequencing, statistical association of individual TCRs with disease status, and machine learning. The T cell repertoires of 550 to 850 subjects were profiled by immunosequencing and related to cytomegalovirus serostatus. The genetic ancestry cluster associated with self-reported Caucasian donors included 81% of the roughly 400 genotyped donors. Both class I and class II loci were covered by HLA typing, at four-digit resolution. A later genetic analysis used genome-wide SNP genotypes for about 65% of the roughly 700 donors, treating that subset as a discovery cohort. The aim of the study was to test whether cataloging public T cell receptors could identify signatures of past pathogen exposure. Along with the approximately 620-subject first cohort, a separate validation cohort of more than 90 different subjects was used. Donor age, sex, ethnicity and CMV serostatus were collected together with the repertoire data. Every discovery cohort repertoire had been produced on one sequencing platform. A later analysis re-examined previously published TCR beta repertoires from around 670 donors and added high-resolution HLA genotyping to investigate patterns of TCR occurrence. In the later analysis, no new phenotypic data were used to find candidate immune exposures; instead, reliance was placed on TCR beta sequences and their occurrence across donors. An early release covering over 500 HLA-typed donors comprised about 300 gigabases of sequencing data and around 85 million unique TCR sequences. To decide whether each TCR beta V gene segment behaved as functional or pseudogenic, an earlier analysis of some 600 of the donors relied on high-throughput TCR beta sequencing. On average, 235,054 unique TCR beta nucleotide sequences were sequenced per donor among 300 to 500 genotyped donors of the cohort, with roughly 18% of those sequences being non-productive. The number of donors typed differed by locus, with 629-630 for A, B, C, DRB1 and DQB1, roughly 520 for DQA1, 600 to 610 for DPA1, and approximately 470 for DPB1. Because of strong linkage in the cohort, a handful of DR-DQ haplotypes were treated as single units for association and clustering.

With regard to this clone: Its antigen has not been determined. No much larger clone exists at a distance of one base, and base qualities are not known.

Library preparation used the immunoSEQ multiplex PCR assay. The multiplex PCR relied on a mix of 60 forward primers for TCR Vbeta segments and 13 reverse primers for TCR Jbeta segments. A multiplex PCR assay on genomic DNA amplified the CDR3 region of rearranged TCR beta genes. Amplified TCR beta libraries were sequenced as 87-base-pair reads on the Illumina HiSeq System. From the authors' description of their analysis: A later analysis tallied about 77 million unique TCR beta chains across the roughly 610 repertoires, and approximately 11 million of those chains were shared by two or more donors. Raw reads were error-corrected and collapsed into unique sequences with a nearest-neighbor algorithm that merged closely related sequences to remove PCR and sequencing errors. To assign V, D and J gene segments, CDR3 sequences were aligned to IMGT reference sequences. For a sequence to be retained, at least a six-nucleotide match to both a V gene segment and a J gene segment was required. A rearrangement was called productive if the CDR3 had no stop codons and remained in frame with V and J, and every other rearrangement was called non-productive. Following IMGT convention, CDR3 was defined as the stretch from the second conserved V-encoded cysteine up to the conserved J-encoded phenylalanine. Sequences without an unambiguous match to a single V gene segment were excluded from the earlier analysis of about 600 of the donors. In an earlier analysis of some 590 of the donors, V segments were called functional above 56.7% productive rearrangements and were called segregating when the between-donor standard deviation exceeded 5%. A statistical classification framework was built for diagnosing cytomegalovirus status from the catalog of TCR beta chain sequences. In a later analysis, TCR nucleotide sequences were compared against IMGT/GENE-DB human TR gene sequences so that V and J genes could be assigned. A later analysis assigned CDR3 sequences and most-parsimonious VDJ recombination scenarios with the TCRdist pipeline. A later analysis defined each TCR beta chain by its CDR3 amino acid sequence plus V-gene family, and excluded reads lacking a unique V-gene family. To address suspected cross-contamination and a sequencing artifact, a later analysis removed around 600 highly shared, low-generation-probability nucleotide sequences. For each public chain, a later analysis derived a clonal expansion index from normalized ranks of inferred template counts within each repertoire. In a later analysis, generation probabilities were computed using a VDJ recombination model fitted to out-of-frame rearrangements, and the results were checked against IGoR. In a later analysis, hypergeometric tests were used to score TCR-TCR, TCR-HLA and TCR-CMV co-occurrence, with a repertoire-size bias correction applied to TCR pairs. False discovery rates were estimated in a later analysis by permuting HLA or CMV assignments 20 times. In a later analysis, co-occurring TCRs were grouped using DBSCAN, and TCRdist sequence similarity was added for clustering within HLA-allele-positive subsets. Repertoires with fewer than 30,000 or more than 120,000 public chains were left out of co-occurrence clustering, as were several repertoires with anomalous nucleotide sharing. TCRdb carries this immuneACCESS record with in-frame sequences only. Its versions omit some clonotypes, under half of them owing to an unresolved V gene in the studies checked, with the rest unexplained. V and J calls and clone size are given by that table; D and trimming were obtained from the DNA. Within this sample are fewer than 70,000 clones, with around 72% of them counted one time only. Less than 15% of the sample is taken by the ten largest.

Study-level results and caveats: HLA typing was unavailable for some donors at each locus, so association tests used only the typed subset. Only TCR beta chains were sequenced in this cohort, and the absence of alpha or paired-chain data limited detectable features. Three of the identified cytomegalovirus-associated TCR beta chains were confirmed in vitro to be specific for cytomegalovirus antigens. In a later analysis, most CMV-associated TCR beta chains were found to appear HLA-restricted, with HLA associations seemingly driven largely by CMV exposure. A group of highly shared sequence variants was considered likely to be a technical artifact of the sequencing pipeline. Sequencing depth was assumed to be roughly uniform across donors in the presence/absence analyses, though that assumption may not hold. Correlated functional status among segregating V segments might be attributable to linkage disequilibrium, but an unknown experimental factor could not be ruled out. An earlier analysis of approximately 530 of the donors showed that most TCR beta V segments appeared in productive rearrangements either about 87% or about 30% of the time, which broadly matched IMGT annotations. In a later analysis, 16,951 TCR beta sequences were associated with specific HLA alleles at a false discovery rate of 0.05. Immune exposure information for the cohort was limited to CMV serostatus. V-gene and J-gene trimming of TCR beta chains was associated with a missense DCLRE1C variant in a later genetic analysis, and the association was replicated in an independent cohort. A later analysis reported that several top co-occurrence clusters appeared linked to parvovirus B19, influenza, CMV and Epstein-Barr virus. In a later analysis, TCR association rates were found to vary across HLA loci, with the most associated TCRs seen for DRB1 alleles and the fewest for HLA-C alleles. In the study, some 160 TCR beta chains were listed as associated with cytomegalovirus. In a later analysis, HLA-associated TCR beta chains were found to be more clonally expanded and to have lower generation probabilities than equally common non-associated chains. A further reported finding was that TCR beta sequences accurately predicted the HLA-A and HLA-B alleles for most subjects in the first cohort. Assigning TCR associations to individual alleles was difficult when HLA alleles, especially DR and DQ, strongly co-occurred. A later genetic analysis reported fewer N-insertions in productive TCRs among donors in an Asian-associated ancestry cluster than the roughly 700-donor mean. The earlier analysis of almost 600 of the donors excluded roughly 17 rarely observed V segments, including chromosome 9 orphons, because counts were too low. It was suggested by the authors that the approach could potentially be generalized to other disease states and immunological phenotypes. The classifier was reported to diagnose cytomegalovirus status with high specificity and sensitivity in both the original cohort and the validation cohort. Most TCR sequences were observed very rarely across donors, whereas some public TCRs were present in many individuals. Some IMGT-functional V segments, including TRBV6-2 and TRBV6-3, could not be distinguished by the 87-base-pair reads and were therefore excluded.

The cohort comprised hundreds of healthy bone marrow donors. All cohort members were sampled while nominally healthy, although unrecorded immune exposures were likely present. The donor was CMV seropositive and belonged to the group of more than 250 seropositive cohort members. Each donor provided a peripheral blood sample, and peripheral blood mononuclear cells were used for TCR beta sequencing. The Qiagen DNeasy Blood Extraction Kit was used to extract genomic DNA from the blood cell samples. V is pared back by 0 bases and J by 5 bases, with 10 bases lying between the germline termini. Sequences SGDLS (CDR1) and YYNGEE (CDR2) are obtained from the germline V gene. The CDR3 spans 14 residues, from the cysteine through the phenylalanine. Only the CDR3 part of the read is kept: 42 bases, read in frame from the first base.

This TCR came from a male donor in good health and CMV-seropositive. Sequenced: PBMCs. The rearranged segments are TRBV9 and TRBJ2-3, and possibly TRBD1, on 6 matching bases. The DNA sequence reads TGTGCCAGCAGCGTAGGGGGGCCTGTAGATACGCAGTATTTT. Its product reads: CASSVGGPVDTQYF. With all but the CDR3 taken from the reference TRBV9 and TRBJ2-3 genes, the full variable domain is: DSGVTQTPKHLITATGQRVTLRCSPRSGDLSVYWYQQSLDQGLQFLIQYYNGEERAKGNILERFSAQQFPDLHSELNLSSLELGDSALYFCASSVGGPVDTQYFGPGTRLTVL.